Shown below are 32 T cell receptor beta chains from a single sample sequenced in a study of OX40 agonist ivuxolimab in advanced cancers. TCRdb's table, derived via immunoSEQ multiplex PCR, lists solely in-frame clones and lacks some. Of about 20,000 clones in the sample, 80% to 90% were seen once. The sample consisted of CD4+ or CD8+ T cells sorted from blood, taken in a trial of the OX40 agonist ivuxolimab. These receptors were collected from an adult with an advanced solid tumor such as melanoma, head and neck, liver or kidney cancer.

The chain links TRBV4-2 to TRBJ2-3; 11 bases align to TRBD2. The CDR3 is 17 residues long. The V gene end was trimmed by 6 bases and the J gene end by 2 bases; junction bases not matched to a gene: 10. CDR1 and CDR2 from the germline V gene are LGHNA and YNFKEQ. In nucleotides, the CDR3 is TGTGCCAGCAGGGCACTAGCGGGGGATTACCTCACAGATACGCAGTATTTT. Protein sequence: CASRALAGDYLTDTQYF.

V and J are TRBV30 and TRBJ2-7; TRBD2 is a possible D gene (5 bases). The CDR3 covers 11 residues. In germline, CDR1 is GTSNPN, CDR2 SVGIG (reference sequence). Deletions cut 2 bases from V and 4 bases from J, with 6 bases between. CDR3 in DNA: TGTGCCTGGAGTCGGGATTACGAGCAGTACTTC. It codes for CAWSRDYEQYF. Based on the CDR3 plus reference TRBV30 and TRBJ2-7, the full variable domain is SQTIHQWPATLVQPVGSPLSLECTVEGTSNPNLYWYRQAAGRGLQLLFYSVGIGQISSEVPQNLSASRPQDRQFILSSKKLLLSDSGFYLCAWSRDYEQYFGPGTRLTVT.

V gene TRBV5-1 combines with J gene TRBJ2-2; D is ambiguous. The CDR3 extends over 14 amino acids. V was pared by 5 bases and J by 1 base, with 9 bases between. The V gene's germline CDR1 is SGHRS and CDR2 YFSETQ. Here the CDR3 reads CASRRQENTGELFF. The CDR3 coding sequence is TGCGCCAGCAGACGGCAGGAGAACACCGGGGAGCTGTTTTTT.

The rearrangement joins TRBV19 to TRBJ1-3; D gene ambiguous. This CDR3 has 14 residues. The germline V gene encodes CDR1 LNHDA and CDR2 SQIVND (reference sequence). Trimming removed 3 bases from V and 0 bases from J, with 6 bases in between. CDR3 residues: CASSIGSSGNTIYF. CDR3 coding DNA: TGTGCCAGTAGTATCGGGAGCTCTGGAAACACCATATATTTT.

This clone was seen a few times. The genes are TRBV2 and TRBJ1-1; the D is unclear. The length of the CDR3 is 12 residues. Germline CDR1 is SNHLY and CDR2 is FYNNEI. Deletions cut 6 bases from V and 8 bases from J, with 13 bases between. The CDR3 DNA follows: TGTGCCAGCAGGATCCCGACAACAGAAGCTTTCTTT. Protein sequence: CASRIPTTEAFF.

This chain joins TRBV5-6 and TRBJ2-7; the D gene is possibly TRBD2 (5 bases). The germline V and J ends were trimmed by 2 bases and 3 bases, with 9 bases remaining between them. The CDR3 is 13 residues long. Germline CDR1 is SGHDT and CDR2 is YYEEEE. The CDR3 protein is CASSFFGIYEQYF. In DNA, the CDR3 is TGTGCCAGCAGCTTTTTCGGGATCTACGAGCAGTACTTC.

V gene TRBV7-6 combines with J gene TRBJ1-2; D possibly corresponds to TRBD1 (5 bases). The CDR3 has 16 residues. V was shortened by 2 bases and J by 3 bases, with 16 bases between the two germline ends. Germline V lookup: CDR1 SGHVS, CDR2 FNYEAQ. The CDR3 DNA reads TGTGCCAGCAGCTTAAGCCCCCAGACAGCTTACTATGGCTACACCTTC. It yields the protein CASSLSPQTAYYGYTF.

The chain combines TRBV7-3 with TRBJ2-1; 8 nucleotides line up with TRBD2. This CDR3 region has 19 residues. After removal of 5 bases from V and 4 bases from J, the junction contained 19 bases not matched to a gene. Germline CDR1 and CDR2: SGHTA and FQGTGA. This CDR3 is CASSPRPPLLADDYNEQFF. The CDR3 nucleotides are TGTGCCAGCAGCCCCAGGCCCCCTTTACTAGCGGACGATTACAATGAGCAGTTCTTC.

J is TRBJ2-7 and V is TRBV11-2; D not certain. Per the germline V gene, CDR1 is SGHAT and CDR2 is FQNNGV. The V and J ends lost 1 base and 3 bases respectively, with 10 bases between them. This CDR3 has 14 residues. This CDR3 is CASSLGQVLYEQYF. CDR3 DNA sequence: TGTGCCAGCAGCTTAGGCCAGGTCCTCTACGAGCAGTACTTC.

The chain recombines TRBV19 with TRBJ2-7; a possible D gene is TRBD1 (6 bases). V was clipped by 6 bases and J by 6 bases, with 18 bases between them. The CDR3 length is 14 residues. In germline, CDR1 is LNHDA, CDR2 SQIVND (reference sequence). The CDR3 sequence: CASRATQGLAEQYF. In nucleotides, the CDR3 is TGTGCCAGTAGGGCTACACAGGGTCTCGCCGAGCAGTACTTC. The full variable domain, rest sourced from reference TRBV19 and TRBJ2-7, is DGGITQSPKYLFRKEGQNVTLSCEQNLNHDAMYWYRQDPGQGLRLIYYSQIVNDFQKGDIAEGYSVSREKKESFPLTVTSAQKNPTAFYLCASRATQGLAEQYFGPGTRLTVT.

The chain links TRBV9 to TRBJ2-7; 10 nucleotides agree with TRBD2. Trimming took 1 base from V and 0 from J; bases not matched to a gene: 1. The CDR3 length is 15 residues. CDR1 and CDR2 from the germline V gene are SGDLS and YYNGEE. CDR3 residues: CASSVTSGASYEQYF. DNA of the CDR3: TGTGCCAGCAGCGTAACTAGCGGGGCCTCCTACGAGCAGTACTTC.

V usage is TRBV5-4 and J usage is TRBJ2-7; D may match TRBD1 or TRBD2 (5 bases each). V shed 2 bases and J shed 2 bases, with 17 bases lying between them. CDR1 is SGHNT, CDR2 YYREEE, per germline (reference sequence). The CDR3 spans 16 residues. Here the CDR3 DNA reads TGTGCCAGCAGCTTAACCCGGGACCCTATACCCTACGAGCAGTACTTC. This translates into CASSLTRDPIPYEQYF. The complete variable domain, with remaining parts taken from reference TRBV5-4 and TRBJ2-7, reads ETGVTQSPTHLIKTRGQQVTLRCSSQSGHNTVSWYQQALGQGPQFIFQYYREEENGRGNFPPRFSGLQFPNYSSELNVNALELDDSALYLCASSLTRDPIPYEQYFGPGTRLTVT.

The chain combines TRBV27 with TRBJ1-1, with TRBD1 as a possible D gene (5 bases). The CDR3 spans 19 residues. Trimming removed 6 bases from V and 1 base from J, with 27 bases in between. From germline, CDR1 is MNHEY and CDR2 SMNVEV (reference sequence). The CDR3 region is CASRVRPGPRPLENTEAFF. In DNA form, the CDR3 reads TGTGCCAGCAGAGTTCGTCCGGGACCCCGGCCTCTCGAGAACACTGAAGCTTTCTTT.

The chain recombines TRBV15 with TRBJ2-1; D tentatively reads TRBD1 or TRBD2 (6 bases each). V lost 8 bases to trimming and J lost 8 bases, with 19 bases between them. The CDR3 is made up of 14 amino acids. Germline-derived CDR1 and CDR2 are LNHNV and YYDKDF (reference sequence). CDR3 nucleotides: TGTGCCACCGCTAATCGACTCGGGGGCGATGAGCAGTTCTTC. Encoded protein: CATANRLGGDEQFF. The whole variable domain, filled in from reference TRBV15 and TRBJ2-1, reads DAMVIQNPRYQVTQFGKPVTLSCSQTLNHNVMYWYQQKSSQAPKLLFHYYDKDFNNEADTPDNFQSRRPNTSFCFLDIRSPGLGDTAMYLCATANRLGGDEQFFGPGTRLTVL.

This chain joins TRBV28 and TRBJ2-1, with TRBD2 matching 9 bases. The ends lost 3 bases at V and 0 bases at J; junction bases unmatched: 3. CDR3 size: 16 residues. Germline CDR1 and CDR2: MDHEN and SYDVKM. The CDR3 DNA reads TGTGCCAGCAGTTTTAGGCGGGGGGGCTCCTACAATGAGCAGTTCTTC. The encoded protein is CASSFRRGGSYNEQFF.

This rearrangement joins TRBV27 to TRBJ2-1; TRBD2 aligns across 7 bases. J lost 9 bases, V lost 4 bases, and 6 bases had no gene match. The CDR3 totals 13 residues. Germline lookup yields CDR1 MNHEY and CDR2 SMNVEV (reference sequence). Written as DNA, the CDR3 is TGTGCCAGCAGTTGGGGGGGGTTGGGTGAGCAGTTCTTC. Its protein product is CASSWGGLGEQFF.

The chain links TRBV7-8 to TRBJ1-1, with D perhaps TRBD1 (6 bases). Trimming pared 4 bases from V and 1 base from J, leaving 7 bases between. CDR1 is SGHVS and CDR2 is FQNEAQ in the germline V gene. This CDR3 has 13 residues. The CDR3 DNA reads TGTGCCAGCAGCTCGGACAGGAACACTGAAGCTTTCTTT. It specifies CASSSDRNTEAFF. Together with reference TRBV7-8 and TRBJ1-1, the CDR3 gives the full variable domain: GAGVSQSPRYKVAKRGQDVALRCDPISGHVSLFWYQQALGQGPEFLTYFQNEAQLDKSGLPSDRFFAERPEGSVSTLKIQRTQQEDSAVYLCASSSDRNTEAFFGQGTRLTVV.

This clone is labeled as medium-sized (0.01 to 0.1%). The chain carries TRBV6-4 and TRBJ2-2; D call uncertain. V lost 2 bases, J lost 0 bases, and 1 base lay in between. Germline V lookup: CDR1 MRHNA, CDR2 SNTAGT. There are 13 residues in the CDR3. This chain's CDR3 is CASSDTNTGELFF. The CDR3 nucleotides are TGTGCCAGCAGTGACACGAACACCGGGGAGCTGTTTTTT.

This rearrangement joins TRBV11-2 to TRBJ2-2; no definite D call. Germline lookup yields CDR1 SGHAT and CDR2 FQNNGV. Deletions cut 7 bases from V and 6 bases from J, with 12 bases between. This CDR3 is built from 13 residues. CDR3 sequence reads: CASIFPQAGELFF. DNA for the CDR3: TGTGCCAGCATCTTCCCCCAAGCCGGGGAGCTGTTTTTT. Variable domain in full (rest from reference TRBV11-2 and TRBJ2-2): EAGVAQSPRYKIIEKRQSVAFWCNPISGHATLYWYQQILGQGPKLLIQFQNNGVVDDSQLPKDRFSAERLKGVDSTLKIQPAKLEDSAVYLCASIFPQAGELFFGEGSRLTVL.

The rearrangement uses TRBV7-9 and TRBJ1-1; D not resolved. The CDR3 has 12 residues. V gave up 6 bases and J gave up 1 base, with 6 bases separating them. Germline V gene data show CDR1 as SEHNR and CDR2 as FQNEAQ (reference sequence). The CDR3 loop is CASSHENTEAFF. CDR3 DNA: TGTGCCAGCAGTCATGAGAACACTGAAGCTTTCTTT.

This clone was seen a single time. The chain couples TRBV6-5 to TRBJ1-2; D is unclear. Germline V gene lookup returns CDR1 MNHEY and CDR2 SVGAGI. CDR3 length equals 11 residues. Trimming took 5 bases from V and 8 from J, leaving 9 bases between them. The CDR3 here is CASSQSEGYTF. In nucleotides, the CDR3 is TGTGCCAGCAGTCAGTCAGAAGGCTACACCTTC.

Only one count was recorded for this clone. The rearrangement links TRBV27 to TRBJ2-7, with D unclear. Germline assignment: CDR1 MNHEY and CDR2 SMNVEV (reference sequence). This CDR3 is 13 amino acids long. Trimming removed 3 bases at V and 4 bases at J, with 10 bases between. The CDR3 coding sequence is TGTGCCAGCAGTTTTAGTTGGCCATACGAGCAGTACTTC. It codes for CASSFSWPYEQYF.

The chain uses TRBV6-1 and TRBJ1-6; D not resolved. CDR1 MNHNS and CDR2 SASEGT come from the germline V gene. The CDR3 consists of 19 residues. V was trimmed by 0 bases and J by 0 bases, leaving 15 bases between them. The CDR3 coding sequence is TGTGCCAGCAGTGAAGCGGCCCTCCCTTTGAGCTCCTATAATTCACCCCTCCACTTT. This gives the protein CASSEAALPLSSYNSPLHF.

Judged by abundance, this clone is medium-sized. V usage is TRBV28 and J usage is TRBJ2-3; TRBD2 agrees at 13 bases. Germline CDR1 is MDHEN and CDR2 is SYDVKM. The CDR3 sequence is 15 residues long. V lost 3 bases, J lost 5 bases, and 2 bases stayed unmatched. This CDR3 reads CASSLRTSGGDTQYF. The CDR3 DNA sequence: TGTGCCAGCAGTTTGCGGACTAGCGGGGGAGATACGCAGTATTTT.

V is TRBV7-2 and J is TRBJ2-1; the match to TRBD2 covers 7 bases. J gave up 8 bases and V 5 bases, and 15 bases lay outside the gene matches. The germline CDR1 and CDR2 sequences are SGHTA and FQGNSA. There are 16 residues in the CDR3. The CDR3 bases are TGTGCCAGCAGCCGTTTTTGGGGGAGGGAAAAAGATGAGCAGTTCTTC. It specifies CASSRFWGREKDEQFF.

The rearrangement links TRBV4-1 to TRBJ1-1; TRBD1 aligns across 8 bases. This CDR3 comprises 17 residues. CDR1 MGHRA and CDR2 YSYEKL come from the germline V gene. V lost 3 bases to trimming and J lost 4 bases; unmatched junction nucleotides: 13. CDR3 sequence (DNA): TGCGCCAGCAGCCATCCACTGGACAGGGTCGATGTCACTGAAGCTTTCTTT. Translating gives CASSHPLDRVDVTEAFF.

This chain uses TRBV28 with TRBJ1-1; TRBD1 is a possible D gene (6 bases). The V end was cut by 6 bases, the J end by 0 bases, with 14 bases between. Germline V gene data show CDR1 as MDHEN and CDR2 as SYDVKM. The CDR3 has 15 residues. The CDR3 here is CASSLRGGLNTEAFF. Here the CDR3 DNA reads TGTGCCAGCAGCCTCCGAGGGGGGTTGAACACTGAAGCTTTCTTT.

V and J are TRBV27 and TRBJ2-7, with 10 bases that match TRBD2. Germline CDR1 and CDR2: MNHEY and SMNVEV (reference sequence). The CDR3 runs to 14 residues. V lost 6 bases and J lost 7; bases outside the gene matches: 9. In DNA form, the CDR3 reads TGTGCCAGCAGGGGGAGCGGGAGGGCCGAAGAGCAGTACTTC. Residues: CASRGSGRAEEQYF.

This chain joins TRBV2 and TRBJ2-7; TRBD1 agrees at 10 bases. Per germline, CDR1 SNHLY and CDR2 FYNNEI. V shed 6 bases, J shed 5 bases, and the junction held 4 bases outside the gene matches. The CDR3 contains 13 residues. The CDR3 DNA sequence: TGTGCCAGCAGGGCCGGGACAGGGGACGAGCAGTACTTC. Translation gives CASRAGTGDEQYF.

The rearrangement joins TRBV5-4 to TRBJ2-7, with D perhaps matching TRBD1 (6 bases). The CDR3 runs to 15 residues. Germline values: CDR1 SGHNT, CDR2 YYREEE (reference sequence). The V and J ends lost 5 bases and 2 bases respectively, with 17 bases between them. This CDR3 is CASSTAQGHPYEQYF. The CDR3 coding sequence is TGTGCCAGCAGTACCGCTCAGGGACACCCCTACGAGCAGTACTTC.

The chain combines TRBV28 with TRBJ2-2, with no clear D. The ends were cut back, 3 bases at V and 5 bases at J, with 13 bases in the middle. Germline assignment: CDR1 MDHEN and CDR2 SYDVKM. There are 15 residues in the CDR3. The CDR3 DNA follows: TGTGCCAGCAGTTTTCTTGCCGGCGTAACCGGGGAGCTGTTTTTT. This encodes CASSFLAGVTGELFF.

J is TRBJ1-4 and V is TRBV28; the D gene is possibly TRBD1 (6 bases). The CDR3 totals 13 residues. Trimming stripped 4 bases from V and 7 bases from J, with 10 bases between. Germline assignment: CDR1 MDHEN and CDR2 SYDVKM. The CDR3 DNA sequence: TGTGCCAGCAGTTCGGGACACTTTGAAAAACTGTTTTTT. Its translation is CASSSGHFEKLFF.